A selection of T cell receptor beta chains follows, all from one sample in a study of shared clonotypes between healthy human individuals. Repertoires were generated with immunoSEQ multiplex PCR, while TCRdb's copy carries only in-frame clones and drops some. Found here are 2 million to 3 million clones, approximately 94% of them singletons; the top ten hold about 0.39%. The sequenced sample was naive CD4+ T cells from PBMCs. The receptors originated from a young man in good health. Some clones in this sample may be carry-over from other donors' samples. Each CDR3 is given with its conserved first and last residue. The order of the fields is clone size, J gene, V gene, CDR3 protein. Where a row states a size, it is once, few, many or the class of an expanded clone; other rows omit it.

clone_size: -
j_call: TRBJ2-1
v_call: TRBV9
cdr3_aa: CASSVVSAGGPYNEQFF

clone_size: -
j_call: TRBJ2-3
v_call: TRBV2
cdr3_aa: CASERERREDTQYF

clone_size: -
j_call: TRBJ2-1
v_call: TRBV9
cdr3_aa: CASNRPPSDEQFF

clone_size: -
j_call: TRBJ2-7
v_call: TRBV9
cdr3_aa: CASSVESRGDEQYF

clone_size: -
j_call: TRBJ2-7
v_call: TRBV7-9
cdr3_aa: CASSSGLAGNSYEQYF

clone_size: -
j_call: TRBJ2-1
v_call: TRBV19
cdr3_aa: CASSIRLSGRVHNEQFF

clone_size: -
j_call: TRBJ1-2
v_call: TRBV30
cdr3_aa: CAWSVVIRGDGYTF

clone_size: -
j_call: TRBJ1-1
v_call: TRBV5-1
cdr3_aa: CASSFWGNTEAFF

clone_size: once
j_call: TRBJ1-5
v_call: TRBV28
cdr3_aa: CASSLEGLYSNQPQHF

clone_size: -
j_call: TRBJ1-2
v_call: TRBV6-5
cdr3_aa: CASSTFRDRNYGYTF

clone_size: -
j_call: TRBJ2-5
v_call: TRBV30
cdr3_aa: CAWSVGGRILETQYF

clone_size: -
j_call: TRBJ2-7
v_call: TRBV29-1
cdr3_aa: CSVLAGKGGPYEQYF

clone_size: -
j_call: TRBJ2-3
v_call: TRBV28
cdr3_aa: CASSGRGQSTDTQYF

clone_size: once
j_call: TRBJ1-2
v_call: TRBV9
cdr3_aa: CASSPNPDRGRKGYTF

clone_size: -
j_call: TRBJ2-3
v_call: TRBV7-2
cdr3_aa: CASSFRLAGRDTQYF

clone_size: -
j_call: TRBJ2-3
v_call: TRBV5-1
cdr3_aa: CASSLQGASTDTQYF

clone_size: once
j_call: TRBJ2-1
v_call: TRBV11-2
cdr3_aa: CASSPLAGPSSYNEQFF

clone_size: -
j_call: TRBJ2-1
v_call: TRBV5-6
cdr3_aa: CASSSLEGEQFF

clone_size: -
j_call: TRBJ2-2
v_call: TRBV9
cdr3_aa: CASSVSSTGELFF

clone_size: -
j_call: TRBJ1-4
v_call: TRBV6-5
cdr3_aa: CASSATQGVQEKLFF